This T cell receptor (beta chain) was captured in a study of early T cells in non-severe SARS-CoV-2 infection. Whole-study findings and limits: Comparison of clonotypes with VDJdb favored anti-spike CD8 responses while missing private and CD4 specificities.

As to this clonotype: Its antigen is still unknown.

Unique molecular identifiers were added to individual cDNA molecules. One entry per CDR3 protein results from TCRdb running MiXCR on the 5' RACE reads. The sample holds 70,000 or so distinct CDR3 sequences; about 9.5% are singletons and the top ten take about 7.1%. V lost 1 base to trimming and J lost 2 bases, with 5 bases between them. CDR3 length: 13 residues. The chain combines TRBV12-3 or TRBV12-4 with TRBJ1-1; D remains unclear. The receptor comes from an adult who was a healthcare worker with PCR-confirmed SARS-CoV-2 infection or an uninfected control (not recorded which). The input for sequencing was whole blood, taken at baseline. The chain's CDR3 is CASSLGDNTEAFF. As DNA, the CDR3 is TGTGCCAGCAGTTTAGGGGATAACACTGAAGCTTTCTTT.